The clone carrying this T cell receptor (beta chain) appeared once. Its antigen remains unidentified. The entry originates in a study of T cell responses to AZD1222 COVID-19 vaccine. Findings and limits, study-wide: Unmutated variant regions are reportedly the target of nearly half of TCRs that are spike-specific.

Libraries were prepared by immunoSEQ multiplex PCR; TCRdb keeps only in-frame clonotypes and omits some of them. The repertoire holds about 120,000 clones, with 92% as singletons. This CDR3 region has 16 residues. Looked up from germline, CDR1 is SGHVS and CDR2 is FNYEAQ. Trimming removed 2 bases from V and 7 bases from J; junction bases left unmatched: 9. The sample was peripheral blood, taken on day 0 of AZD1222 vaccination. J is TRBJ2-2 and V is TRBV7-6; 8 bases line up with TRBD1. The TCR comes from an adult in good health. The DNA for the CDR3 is TGTGCCAGCAGCTTACCCCCGGGACAGGAGATCGGGGAGCTGTTTTTT. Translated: CASSLPPGQEIGELFF.